Presented here are 13 T cell receptor beta chains from one specimen sequenced in a study of shared clonotypes between healthy human individuals. Data came from immunoSEQ multiplex PCR; TCRdb stores just in-frame clones and leaves some out. The repertoire holds about 2.3 million clones, with over 85% as singletons. Source material: naive CD4+ T cells from PBMCs. The subset: CD45RA+ positively selected. All receptors derive from a man in his late teens or twenties in good health. Some clones in this sample may be carry-over from other donors' samples.

The J gene is TRBJ2-7, the V gene TRBV7-8; weak D call: TRBD1 (6 bases). This CDR3 region has 15 residues. With 7 bases removed from V and 3 bases from J, the gap between germline ends came to 19 bases. CDR1 SGHVS and CDR2 FQNEAQ come from the germline V gene. The CDR3 is CASTPGGRGNYEQYF. The DNA of the CDR3 is TGTGCCAGCACCCCGGGTGGCAGGGGAAACTACGAGCAGTACTTC. Full variable domain (remainder filled in from reference TRBV7-8 and TRBJ2-7): GAGVSQSPRYKVAKRGQDVALRCDPISGHVSLFWYQQALGQGPEFLTYFQNEAQLDKSGLPSDRFFAERPEGSVSTLKIQRTQQEDSAVYLCASTPGGRGNYEQYFGPGTRLTVT.

The chain employs TRBV28 and TRBJ1-4; a weak D match, TRBD1 (5 bases). CDR3 length: 15 amino acids. V lost 6 bases, J lost 6 bases, and 17 bases lay in between. In germline, CDR1 is MDHEN, CDR2 SYDVKM. CDR3 residues: CASSRREGYHEKLFF. Written as DNA, the CDR3 is TGTGCCAGCAGCAGAAGAGAGGGGTATCATGAAAAACTGTTTTTT. Supplemented by reference TRBV28 and TRBJ1-4, the full variable domain reads DVKVTQSSRYLVKRTGEKVFLECVQDMDHENMFWYRQDPGLGLRLIYFSYDVKMKEKGDIPEGYSVSREKKERFSLILESASTNQTSMYLCASSRREGYHEKLFFGSGTQLSVL.

With regard to this clone: Other nucleotide sequences in the sample specify the same CDR3. The gene calls are TRBV5-1 and TRBJ2-3; 7 bases match TRBD1. This CDR3 comprises 14 residues. With V trimmed by 3 bases and J by 2 bases, 3 bases remained unmatched. Germline-derived CDR1 and CDR2 are SGHRS and YFSETQ. The CDR3 DNA reads TGCGCCAGCAGCTCGGGACAGAACACAGATACGCAGTATTTT. Translating gives CASSSGQNTDTQYF.

The chain joins TRBV13 to TRBJ2-7; 9 bases match TRBD1. CDR3 length: 15 residues. Germline V lookup: CDR1 PRHDT, CDR2 FYEKMQ (reference sequence). J gave up 4 bases and V 2 bases, and 6 bases lay outside the gene matches. CDR3 in amino acids: CASSLKDRGRYEQYF. Written as DNA, the CDR3 is TGTGCCAGCAGCTTAAAGGACAGGGGAAGGTACGAGCAGTACTTC.

Comments on this clone: Germline is not matched at one junction end, which may reflect a read error. This sample also contains other DNA sequences that code for the same CDR3. This chain connects TRBV7-9 to TRBJ2-1; D gene unclear. The CDR3 runs to 15 residues. The germline V gene encodes CDR1 SEHNR and CDR2 FQNEAQ (reference sequence). The CDR3 reads CASSLPESSYNEQFF. CDR3 nucleotide sequence: TGTGCCAGCAGCTTACCGGAGAGCTCCTACAATGAACAGTTCTTC.

This rearrangement joins TRBV30 to TRBJ1-3; no clear D. CDR3 length equals 13 residues. Trimming took off 4 bases at V and 0 bases at J, with 7 bases between the two ends. Germline CDR1 reads GTSNPN; CDR2 reads SVGIG (reference sequence). The DNA for the CDR3 is TGTGCCTGGACCGTTCCCTCTGGAAACACCATATATTTT. This translates into CAWTVPSGNTIYF.

The genes are TRBV11-2 and TRBJ2-1; TRBD2 matches 11 bases. Trimming at V came to 5 bases and at J to 4 bases, leaving 7 bases not matched to a gene. Germline assignment: CDR1 SGHAT and CDR2 FQNNGV. The CDR3 is made up of 16 amino acids. The CDR3 bases are TGTGCCAGCAGCCCTCCCATAGCGGGGGGGTACAATGAGCAGTTCTTC. This sequence encodes CASSPPIAGGYNEQFF.

The chain recombines TRBV5-1 with TRBJ2-5; D might be TRBD1 (5 bases). The CDR3 is made up of 13 amino acids. V was trimmed by 6 bases and J by 5 bases, leaving 14 bases between them. Germline V lookup: CDR1 SGHRS, CDR2 YFSETQ. The CDR3 DNA sequence: TGCGCCAGCACCATTCAGGGTTCCGAGACCCAGTACTTC. Amino acids: CASTIQGSETQYF. Filled out from reference TRBV5-1 and TRBJ2-5, the complete variable domain reads KAGVTQTPRYLIKTRGQQVTLSCSPISGHRSVSWYQQTPGQGLQFLFEYFSETQRNKGNFPGRFSGRQFSNSRSEMNVSTLELGDSALYLCASTIQGSETQYFGPGTRLLVL.

The table lists this clone with a few counts. This chain connects TRBV9 to TRBJ2-1; no definite D call. The CDR3 is made up of 12 amino acids. Deletions cut 0 bases from V and 6 bases from J, with 4 bases between. Germline-derived CDR1 and CDR2 are SGDLS and YYNGEE. CDR3 sequence: CASSVGFNEQFF. CDR3 nucleotides: TGTGCCAGCAGCGTAGGCTTCAATGAGCAGTTCTTC.

This rearrangement joins TRBV7-6 to TRBJ2-7; the match to TRBD1 covers 8 bases. V trimming: 2 bases; J trimming: 3 bases; junction bases outside the gene matches: 6. The CDR3 covers 15 residues. CDR1 is SGHVS, CDR2 FNYEAQ, per germline. DNA of the CDR3: TGTGCCAGCAGCTTATGGTCAGGGGGCTTCTACGAGCAGTACTTC. Translated: CASSLWSGGFYEQYF.

The chain employs TRBV6-6 and TRBJ2-5, with 7 bases identical to TRBD2. J gave up 4 bases and V 5 bases, and 7 bases lay outside the gene matches. Per the germline V gene, CDR1 is MNHNY and CDR2 is SVGAGI (reference sequence). CDR3 length equals 14 residues. The chain's CDR3 is CASSPGLEAETQYF. The CDR3 region has the DNA TGTGCCAGCAGTCCTGGACTAGAAGCAGAGACCCAGTACTTC.

The V and J genes are TRBV6-1 and TRBJ2-5; 7 nucleotides match TRBD2. V was pared by 4 bases and J by 4 bases, with 0 bases of the junction left unmatched. Per germline, CDR1 MNHNS and CDR2 SASEGT. The CDR3 totals 12 residues. The DNA for the CDR3 is TGTGCCAGCAGTGTAGCGGGAGAGACCCAGTACTTC. Its translation is CASSVAGETQYF.

The chain links TRBV7-9 to TRBJ1-1; 10 bases map to TRBD1. Germline loops: CDR1 SEHNR, CDR2 FQNEAQ (reference sequence). V was pared by 5 bases and J by 6 bases, with 9 bases of the junction left unmatched. This CDR3 has 15 residues. CDR3 DNA sequence: TGTGCCAGCAGCCCCCTGGGACAGGGGTTCTCTGAAGCTTTCTTT. Protein sequence: CASSPLGQGFSEAFF.